This entry features one TCR beta chain sequence. This sample was taken from a study of blood T cell repertoires in COVID-19. The CDR3 loop spans 17 amino acids. V gave up 2 bases and J gave up 4 bases; unmatched junction bases: 11. Germline CDR1 is SGHTA and CDR2 is FQGTGA. TCRdb's copy holds only in-frame clones and misses some; the assay was immunoSEQ multiplex PCR. This sample carries fewer than 200,000 clones, 65% to 80% of them seen once, and the ten largest clones take roughly 19%. The TCR comes from a woman in her 70s in a cohort exposed to, infected with or recovered from COVID-19 (not recorded which). The chain has TRBV7-3 and TRBJ2-3; 8 positions agree with TRBD1. The source material was PBMCs or T cells enriched from blood (not recorded which). The CDR3 coding sequence is TGTGCCAGCAGCTTAGATGCGCCGAACAGGGGGTCAGATACGCAGTATTTT. Its translation is CASSLDAPNRGSDTQYF.